The 5 T cell receptor beta chains listed next were all sequenced from one sample in a study of regulatory dendritic cells for organ transplantation. Measured with immunoSEQ multiplex PCR; TCRdb has only the in-frame clones, and not every one. The repertoire consists of more than 35,000 clones, with 75% to 95% occurring once and the leading ten covering around 0.11%. Sample: naive CD8+ T cells from blood. Subset denoted: CD45RA+ naive T cells. These receptor sequences come from a human donor in good health.

The chain uses TRBV30 and TRBJ1-3; D may be TRBD1 (5 bases). V was pared by 0 bases and J by 5 bases, with 14 bases between. This CDR3 spans 15 amino acids. CDR1 GTSNPN and CDR2 SVGIG come from the germline V gene (reference sequence). The CDR3 loop is CAWSVSGDRRNTIYF. The CDR3 DNA is TGTGCCTGGAGTGTATCGGGTGACAGACGAAACACCATATATTTT.

The rearrangement joins TRBV7-8 to TRBJ1-1; 7 bases match TRBD1. With 2 bases clipped from V and 7 bases from J, the junction kept 10 bases outside the gene matches. Germline loops: CDR1 SGHVS, CDR2 FQNEAQ. The CDR3 sequence is 15 residues long. DNA of the CDR3: TGTGCCAGCAGCTTATTTGGGGAGGGGGCGTATGAAGCTTTCTTT. This sequence encodes CASSLFGEGAYEAFF.

This clone was counted once. V and J are TRBV27 and TRBJ2-1; 9 bases line up with TRBD2. V lost 3 bases, J lost 4 bases, and 4 bases stayed unmatched. The length of the CDR3 is 15 residues. Germline assignment: CDR1 MNHEY and CDR2 SMNVEV (reference sequence). CDR3 amino acids: CASSFGLAGYNEQFF. The CDR3 DNA follows: TGTGCCAGCAGTTTTGGGCTAGCGGGGTACAATGAGCAGTTCTTC.

V is TRBV7-9 and J is TRBJ2-5; 8 bases are shared with TRBD2. Germline-derived CDR1 and CDR2 are SEHNR and FQNEAQ (reference sequence). The CDR3 is 17 residues long. J lost 3 bases, V lost 0 bases, and 9 bases had no gene match. The CDR3 sequence: CASSLAHGGVRKETQYF. CDR3 bases: TGTGCCAGCAGCTTAGCCCACGGGGGGGTAAGAAAAGAGACCCAGTACTTC.

The chain is built from TRBV4-1 and TRBJ2-5; 7 positions match TRBD2. CDR1 and CDR2 from the germline V gene are MGHRA and YSYEKL. The CDR3 is 13 residues long. Trimming removed 1 base from V and 9 bases from J; junction bases left unmatched: 5. Here the CDR3 reads CASSQGGGSPQYF. The CDR3, as DNA: TGCGCCAGCAGCCAAGGGGGGGGGTCTCCCCAGTACTTC.